This TCR beta chain was retrieved from a study of regulatory T cells in long-lasting Graves disease. Study-level points and caveats: Persistent disease preferred TRBV28, TRBJ1-2 and TRBJ2-5; new disease, TRBV20-1 and TRBJ2-1. Patients whose Graves' disease persisted exhibited lower TCR diversity than those newly diagnosed.

Sample time point: newly diagnosed GD, antithyroid drugs for less than 3 months. TCR sequences were obtained from RNA taken from PBMCs. According to the study, TCR beta libraries were built with iRepertoire HTBI primers and CDR3-region Arm-PCR. Via MiXCR, TCRdb re-called the multiplex PCR reads, giving one row per CDR3 protein. This table has roughly 350,000 distinct CDR3 sequences, around 17% appearing once. Per the germline V gene, CDR1 is LGHDT and CDR2 is YNNKEL (reference sequence). Trimming shortened V by 1 base and J by 0 bases, and 11 bases separated the two germline ends. The CDR3 has 16 amino acids. With regard to this clonotype: Its antigen is unidentified.

The data were also submitted as part of a second study, on T cells in Graves' hyperthyroidism and ophthalmopathy. From that paper: Patients having uncontrolled infection, another autoimmune disease, pregnancy or lactation were not included. Most clonotypes expanded in thyroid above 0.001 were likewise present in blood.

The chain uses TRBV3-1 and TRBJ2-3, with D perhaps matching TRBD2 (5 bases). The receptor was derived from a man in his forties or fifties with Graves disease. Sample: peripheral blood mononuclear cells (PBMCs), taken at new diagnosis, from a patient treated with antithyroid drugs. CDR3 nucleotide sequence: TGTGCCAGCAGCCAAGTGGACTGGGATAGCACAGATACGCAGTATTTT. Its protein product is CASSQVDWDSTDTQYF.